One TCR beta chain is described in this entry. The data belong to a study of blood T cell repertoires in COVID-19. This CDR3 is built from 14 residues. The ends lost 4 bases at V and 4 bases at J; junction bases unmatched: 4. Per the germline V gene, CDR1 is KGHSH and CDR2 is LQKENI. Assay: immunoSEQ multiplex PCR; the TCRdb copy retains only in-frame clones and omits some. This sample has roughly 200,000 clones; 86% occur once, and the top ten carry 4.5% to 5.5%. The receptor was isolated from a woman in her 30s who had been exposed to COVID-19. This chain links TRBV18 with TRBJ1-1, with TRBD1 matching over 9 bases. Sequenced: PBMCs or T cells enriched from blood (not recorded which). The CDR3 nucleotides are TGTGCCAGCTCACACCGGACAGGGGTCACTGAAGCTTTCTTT. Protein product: CASSHRTGVTEAFF.